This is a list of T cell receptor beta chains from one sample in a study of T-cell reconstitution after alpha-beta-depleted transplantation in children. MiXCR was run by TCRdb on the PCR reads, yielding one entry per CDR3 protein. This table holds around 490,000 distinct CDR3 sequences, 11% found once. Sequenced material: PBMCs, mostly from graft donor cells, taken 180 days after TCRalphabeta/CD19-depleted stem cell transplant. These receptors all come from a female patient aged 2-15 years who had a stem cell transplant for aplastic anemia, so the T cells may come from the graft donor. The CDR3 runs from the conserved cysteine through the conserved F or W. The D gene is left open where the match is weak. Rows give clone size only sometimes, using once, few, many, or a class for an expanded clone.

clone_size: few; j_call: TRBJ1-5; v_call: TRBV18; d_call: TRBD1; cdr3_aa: CASSVFPPQGGWGNQPQHF; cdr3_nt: TGTGCCAGCTCAGTTTTTCCTCCTCAGGGGGGATGGGGCAATCAGCCCCAGCATTTT
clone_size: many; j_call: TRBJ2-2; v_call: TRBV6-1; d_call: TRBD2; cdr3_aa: CASSPGRGLAEYGGELFF; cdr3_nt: TGTGCCAGCAGTCCAGGCAGGGGACTAGCGGAATATGGCGGGGAGCTGTTTTTT
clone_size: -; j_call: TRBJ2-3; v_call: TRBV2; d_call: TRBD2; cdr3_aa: CASRQAGGSTDTQYF; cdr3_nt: TGTGCCAGCAGACAAGCGGGAGGGAGCACAGATACGCAGTATTTT
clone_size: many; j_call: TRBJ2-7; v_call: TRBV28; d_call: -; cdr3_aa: CASSWTLSKQYF; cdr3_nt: TGTGCCAGCAGTTGGACCCTCTCCAAGCAGTACTTC
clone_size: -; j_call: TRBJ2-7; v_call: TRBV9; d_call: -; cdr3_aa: CASSVTGERNYEQYF; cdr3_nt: TGTGCCAGCAGCGTAACCGGGGAGCGTAACTACGAGCAGTACTTC
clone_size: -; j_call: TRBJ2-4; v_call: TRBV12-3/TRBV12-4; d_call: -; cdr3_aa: CASSLGAVKNIQYF; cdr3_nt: TGTGCCAGCAGTTTGGGGGCTGTTAAAAACATTCAGTACTTC
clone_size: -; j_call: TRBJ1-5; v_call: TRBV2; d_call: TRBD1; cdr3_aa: CASSNDRGAFSNQPQHF; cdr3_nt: TGTGCCAGCAGCAACGACAGGGGAGCCTTCAGCAATCAGCCCCAGCATTTT
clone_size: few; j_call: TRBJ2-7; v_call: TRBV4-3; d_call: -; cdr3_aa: CASGLWRGSHEQYF; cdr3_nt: TGCGCCAGCGGACTGTGGCGGGGTAGCCACGAGCAGTACTTC
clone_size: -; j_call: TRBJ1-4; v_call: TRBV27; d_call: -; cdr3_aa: CASSLGGLGEKLFF; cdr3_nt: TGTGCCAGCAGTTTAGGGGGTTTGGGTGAAAAACTGTTTTTT
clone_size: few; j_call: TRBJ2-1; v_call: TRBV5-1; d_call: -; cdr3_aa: CARVLGYNEQFF; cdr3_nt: TGCGCCAGGGTACTAGGTTACAATGAGCAGTTCTTC
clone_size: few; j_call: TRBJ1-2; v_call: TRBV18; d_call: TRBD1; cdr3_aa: CASSRQGEEYGYTF; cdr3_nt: TGTGCCAGCTCACGTCAGGGGGAGGAGTATGGCTACACCTTC
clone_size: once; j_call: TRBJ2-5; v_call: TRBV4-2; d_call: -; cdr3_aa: CASSQRHHQETQYF; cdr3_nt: TGTGCCAGCAGCCAACGACACCACCAAGAGACCCAGTACTTC
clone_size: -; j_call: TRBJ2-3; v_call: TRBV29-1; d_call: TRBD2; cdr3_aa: CSAAGKTSGSHPDTQYF; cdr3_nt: TGCAGCGCCGCCGGGAAGACTAGCGGGAGTCACCCAGATACGCAGTATTTT
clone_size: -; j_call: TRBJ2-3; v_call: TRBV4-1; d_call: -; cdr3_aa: CASSQPPGDTDTQYF; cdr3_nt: TGCGCCAGCAGCCAACCCCCAGGGGATACAGATACGCAGTATTTT
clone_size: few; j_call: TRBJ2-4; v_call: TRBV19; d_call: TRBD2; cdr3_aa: CASSTTRRTSGRNIQYF; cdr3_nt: TGTGCCAGTAGTACCACTAGAAGGACTAGCGGGAGGAACATTCAGTACTTC
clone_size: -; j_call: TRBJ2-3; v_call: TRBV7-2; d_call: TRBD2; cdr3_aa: CASSPSLAGVPDTQYF; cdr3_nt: TGTGCCAGCAGCCCTTCACTAGCGGGAGTACCAGATACGCAGTATTTT
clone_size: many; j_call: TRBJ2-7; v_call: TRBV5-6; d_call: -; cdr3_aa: CASSLSVTYEQYF; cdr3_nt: TGTGCCAGCAGCTTGAGTGTAACCTACGAGCAGTACTTC
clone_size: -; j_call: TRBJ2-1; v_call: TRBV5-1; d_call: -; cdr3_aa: CASSPNIEQFF; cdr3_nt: TGCGCCAGCAGCCCGAATATTGAGCAGTTCTTC
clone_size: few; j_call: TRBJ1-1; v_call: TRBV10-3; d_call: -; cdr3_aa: CASLGGGPNTEAFF; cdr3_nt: TGTGCCAGCCTGGGGGGGGGCCCGAACACTGAAGCTTTCTTT
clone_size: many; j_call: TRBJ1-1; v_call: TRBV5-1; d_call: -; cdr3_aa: CASSLASKTNTEAFF; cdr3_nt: TGCGCCAGCAGCTTGGCCTCCAAAACGAACACTGAAGCTTTCTTT
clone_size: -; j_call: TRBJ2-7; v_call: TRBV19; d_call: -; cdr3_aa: CASKTGGARGSYEQYF; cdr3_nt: TGTGCCAGTAAGACCGGAGGGGCCAGGGGCTCCTACGAGCAGTACTTC
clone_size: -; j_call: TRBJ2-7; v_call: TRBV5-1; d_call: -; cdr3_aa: CASSLSPAVGYEQYF; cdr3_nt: TGCGCCAGCAGCTTGTCCCCAGCGGTCGGCTACGAGCAGTACTTC
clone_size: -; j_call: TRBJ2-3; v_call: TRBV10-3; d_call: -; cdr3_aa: CAISDSHTDTQYF; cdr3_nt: TGTGCCATCAGTGATTCCCACACAGATACGCAGTATTTT
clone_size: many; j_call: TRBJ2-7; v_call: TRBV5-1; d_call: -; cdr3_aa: CASSLEGDEQYF; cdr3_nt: TGCGCCAGCAGCTTGGAGGGAGATGAGCAGTACTTC
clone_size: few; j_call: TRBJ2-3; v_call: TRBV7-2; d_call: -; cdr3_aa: CASSLAGTRTDTQYF; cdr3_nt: TGTGCCAGCAGCTTAGCCGGGACTCGAACAGATACGCAGTATTTT
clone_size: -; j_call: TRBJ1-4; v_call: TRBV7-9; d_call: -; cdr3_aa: CASSLVVGGNEKLFF; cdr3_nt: TGTGCCAGCAGCTTAGTGGTCGGAGGAAATGAAAAACTGTTTTTT
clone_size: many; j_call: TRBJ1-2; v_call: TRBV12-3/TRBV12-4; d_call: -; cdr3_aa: CASSLSGVYGYTF; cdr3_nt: TGTGCCAGCAGTTTGTCGGGGGTTTATGGCTACACCTTC
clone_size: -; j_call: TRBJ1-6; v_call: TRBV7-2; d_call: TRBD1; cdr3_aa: CASSLTDRVASPLHF; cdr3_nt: TGTGCCAGCAGCTTGACCGACAGGGTCGCTTCACCCCTCCACTTT
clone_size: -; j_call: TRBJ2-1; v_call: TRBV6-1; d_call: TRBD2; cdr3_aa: CASSDRLAGVYEQFF; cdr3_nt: TGTGCCAGCAGTGACCGACTAGCGGGAGTCTATGAGCAGTTCTTC
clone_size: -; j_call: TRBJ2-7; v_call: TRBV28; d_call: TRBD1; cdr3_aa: CASSSPGTGVAEQYF; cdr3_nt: TGTGCCAGCAGTTCGCCCGGGACAGGGGTTGCCGAGCAGTACTTC
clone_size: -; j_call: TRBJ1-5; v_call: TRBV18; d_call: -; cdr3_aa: CASSPPPLGSGNQPQHF; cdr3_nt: TGTGCCAGCTCACCACCCCCACTCGGGTCGGGCAATCAGCCCCAGCATTTT
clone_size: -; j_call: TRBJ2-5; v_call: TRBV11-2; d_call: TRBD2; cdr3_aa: CASSLDRAGGPWETQYF; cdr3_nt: TGTGCCAGCAGCTTAGATCGAGCGGGGGGTCCATGGGAGACCCAGTACTTC
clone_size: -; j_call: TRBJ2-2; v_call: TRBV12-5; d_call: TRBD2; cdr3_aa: CASGLFIAGAPPNTGELFF; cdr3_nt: TGTGCTAGTGGTTTGTTTATAGCGGGAGCCCCCCCGAACACCGGGGAGCTGTTTTTT
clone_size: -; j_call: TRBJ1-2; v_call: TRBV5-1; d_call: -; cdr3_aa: CASSTGFFYGYTF; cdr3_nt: TGCGCCAGCAGCACAGGGTTCTTCTATGGCTACACCTTC
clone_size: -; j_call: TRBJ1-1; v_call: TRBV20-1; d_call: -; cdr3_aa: CSASMKGLNTEAFF; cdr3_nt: TGCAGTGCTAGCATGAAGGGTCTGAACACTGAAGCTTTCTTT
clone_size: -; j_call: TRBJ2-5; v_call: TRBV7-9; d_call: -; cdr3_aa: CASSLTGFGTQYF; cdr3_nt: TGTGCCAGCAGCTTAACTGGATTCGGGACCCAGTACTTC
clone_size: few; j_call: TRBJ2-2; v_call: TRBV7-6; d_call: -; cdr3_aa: CASSLRPIQSNTGELFF; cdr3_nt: TGTGCCAGCAGCCTCCGTCCTATTCAGTCTAACACCGGGGAGCTGTTTTTT
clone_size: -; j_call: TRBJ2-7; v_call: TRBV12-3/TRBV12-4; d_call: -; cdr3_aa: CASRGLKDEQYF; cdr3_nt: TGTGCCAGCAGGGGCCTTAAGGACGAGCAGTACTTC
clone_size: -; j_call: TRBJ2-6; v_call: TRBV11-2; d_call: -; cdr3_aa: CASSLLYPGASGANGLTF; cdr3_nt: TGTGCCAGCAGCTTACTTTATCCGGGGGCCTCGGGGGCCAACGGCCTGACTTTC
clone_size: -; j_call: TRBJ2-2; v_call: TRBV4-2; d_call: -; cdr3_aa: CAMGPGQNTGELFF; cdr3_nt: TGTGCCATGGGCCCCGGACAGAACACCGGGGAGCTGTTTTTT
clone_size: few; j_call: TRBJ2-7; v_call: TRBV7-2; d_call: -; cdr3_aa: CASSLGQDRPYEQYF; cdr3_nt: TGTGCCAGCAGCTTAGGTCAGGACCGTCCCTACGAGCAGTACTTC
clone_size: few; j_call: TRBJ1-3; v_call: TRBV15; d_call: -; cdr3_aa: CATSRDRNTIYF; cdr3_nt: TGTGCCACCAGCAGAGATCGGAACACCATATATTTT
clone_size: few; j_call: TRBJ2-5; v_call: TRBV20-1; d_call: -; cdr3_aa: CSARDGRGKEETQYF; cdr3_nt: TGCAGTGCTAGAGATGGGAGGGGGAAGGAGGAGACCCAGTACTTC
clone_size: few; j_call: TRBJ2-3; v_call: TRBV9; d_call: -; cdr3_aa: CASSVVDGHFRDTQYF; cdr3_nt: TGTGCCAGCAGCGTAGTAGACGGCCACTTTCGGGATACGCAGTATTTT
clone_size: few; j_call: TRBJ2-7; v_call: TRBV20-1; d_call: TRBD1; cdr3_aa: CSASTQGQGALHEQYF; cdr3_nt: TGCAGTGCTAGTACTCAGGGACAGGGGGCTTTACACGAGCAGTACTTC
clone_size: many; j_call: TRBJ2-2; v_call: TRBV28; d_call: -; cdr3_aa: CASSSPTTGELFF; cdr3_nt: TGTGCCAGCAGTTCTCCGACCACCGGGGAGCTGTTTTTT
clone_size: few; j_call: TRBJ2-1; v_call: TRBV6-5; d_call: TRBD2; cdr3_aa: CASSSRPSGSGNEQFF; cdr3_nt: TGTGCCAGCAGTTCCCGCCCCAGCGGGAGTGGGAATGAGCAGTTCTTC
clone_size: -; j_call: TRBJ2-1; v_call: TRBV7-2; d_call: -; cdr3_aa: CASSRLAVFSYNEQFF; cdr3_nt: TGTGCCAGCAGCCGCCTTGCGGTATTCTCCTACAATGAGCAGTTCTTC
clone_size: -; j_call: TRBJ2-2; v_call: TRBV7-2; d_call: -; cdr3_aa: CASSPRLAGTGELFF; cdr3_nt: TGTGCCAGCAGCCCCCGGTTGGCCGGTACCGGGGAGCTGTTTTTT